One sample yielded the 9 T cell receptor beta chains listed below, sequenced in a study of sequential checkpoint blockade in melanoma. Sequencing used immunoSEQ multiplex PCR; TCRdb keeps in-frame clones, though not all of them. The sample has under 20,000 clones; under 85% are singletons. Noted treatment: randomized to nivolumab then ipilimumab (arm A) or the reverse (arm B). Specimen: tumor tissue (inferred from file names), collected from a patient given nivolumab and ipilimumab in sequence. The receptors shown here come from a human donor with melanoma.

This chain connects TRBV27 to TRBJ2-1; TRBD1 is a possible D gene (5 bases). V lost 2 bases and J 2 bases, leaving 13 bases between the germline ends. This CDR3 is built from 16 residues. Germline V gene lookup returns CDR1 MNHEY and CDR2 SMNVEV (reference sequence). This chain's CDR3 is CASSLVRGLTYNEQFF. CDR3 bases: TGTGCCAGCAGTTTAGTTAGGGGCCTGACCTACAATGAGCAGTTCTTC.

The rearrangement joins TRBV23-1 to TRBJ2-3, with no clear D. Being an ORF, TRBV23-1 has a function that is uncertain. The V and J ends lost 6 bases and 2 bases respectively, with 9 bases between them. This CDR3 contains 13 residues. CDR3 sequence: CASSLDHTDTQYF. In DNA, the CDR3 is TGCGCCAGCAGCCTGGACCACACAGATACGCAGTATTTT.

The rearrangement links TRBV5-1 to TRBJ1-5; D call uncertain. Per germline, CDR1 SGHRS and CDR2 YFSETQ. V was clipped by 0 bases and J by 2 bases, with 9 bases between them. This CDR3 has 15 residues. This CDR3 reads CASSLDPYGNQPQHF. The CDR3 bases are TGCGCCAGCAGCTTGGACCCCTACGGCAATCAGCCCCAGCATTTT.

The chain employs TRBV18 and TRBJ1-2, with D unresolved. The V end lost 2 bases, the J end lost 7 bases, and 14 bases lay between the germline ends. The CDR3 sequence is 14 residues long. Per germline, CDR1 KGHSH and CDR2 LQKENI. Here the CDR3 reads CASSPIAGSGGYTF. The CDR3 DNA reads as TGTGCCAGCTCACCAATCGCGGGATCAGGTGGCTACACCTTC. Complete variable domain (other parts from reference TRBV18 and TRBJ1-2): NAGVMQNPRHLVRRRGQEARLRCSPMKGHSHVYWYRQLPEEGLKFMVYLQKENIIDESGMPKERFSAEFPKEGPSILRIQQVVRGDSAAYFCASSPIAGSGGYTFGSGTRLTVV.

This chain connects TRBV22-1 to TRBJ1-5; the tabulated D call, TRBD1, remains unverified against the DNA. TRBV22-1 is assigned pseudogene status. There are 14 residues in the CDR3. The CDR3 region has the DNA TGTGCCAGTAGCAACGCAGGGGGCAATCAGCCCCAGCATTTT. Translated: CASSNAGGNQPQHF.

The table lists this clone with a few counts. The rearrangement links TRBV11-3 to TRBJ1-4; 7 bases agree with TRBD1. Germline assignment: CDR1 SGHNT and CDR2 YENEEA. With V trimmed by 5 bases and J by 0 bases, 6 bases remained unmatched. CDR3 size: 16 residues. The CDR3 region has the DNA TGTGCCAGCAGCCGTACAGGGGCAACAACTAATGAAAAACTGTTTTTT. Residues: CASSRTGATTNEKLFF.

This chain joins TRBV5-1 and TRBJ2-5; D is ambiguous. V lost 3 bases and J 0 bases, leaving 9 bases between the germline ends. This CDR3 comprises 14 residues. Germline V lookup: CDR1 SGHRS, CDR2 YFSETQ. CDR3: CASSSQSDQETQYF. CDR3 nucleotides: TGCGCCAGCAGCTCCCAGTCGGACCAAGAGACCCAGTACTTC.

The chain is built from TRBV6-8 and TRBJ2-7, with TRBD2 identical over 13 bases. The CDR3 length is 17 residues. V lost 2 bases to trimming and J lost 0 bases; unmatched junction nucleotides: 4. Germline lookup yields CDR1 MNHGY and CDR2 SAAAGT. CDR3 nucleotide sequence: TGTGCCAGCAGTTACCCCGGACTAGCGGGGGCCTCCTACGAGCAGTACTTC. Its protein is CASSYPGLAGASYEQYF.

The genes are TRBV6-8 and TRBJ2-1; D is possibly TRBD1 (6 bases). V dropped 4 bases and J dropped 0 bases, with 10 bases sitting between them. Germline V gives CDR1 MNHGY, CDR2 SAAAGT. The CDR3 runs 15 residues. The CDR3: CASSSQGSSYNEQFF. CDR3 DNA: TGTGCCAGCAGTTCACAGGGTAGCTCCTACAATGAGCAGTTCTTC.